This T cell receptor (beta chain) emerged from a study of human T cells and chemical hapten exposure. Turning to the study itself: The scalp of each patient received a weekly diphenylcyclopropenone dose for the full roughly 23-week study.

Time point in this sample: pre-sensitization, week 0. As to treatment: therapeutic diphenylcyclopropenone sensitization with weekly scalp DPC. Suited to DPC and affected by alopecia, the donors ranged from 18 to 70 years old. This clonotype was seen at least ten times. Its matching antigen is unknown. TCRdb processed the RACE reads anew with MiXCR; each CDR3 protein has one entry. This table holds fewer than 140,000 distinct CDR3 sequences, around 10% found once. The CDR3 has 16 amino acids. The ends lost 6 bases at V and 2 bases at J; junction bases unmatched: 8. CDR1 is SGHAT and CDR2 is FQNNGV in the germline V gene. General study results and limits: TCRs at high frequency, those above 1 in 1000, did not change with DPC sensitization. Expanded TCR counts at PT1 were positively correlated with the patch test score.

The source was whole blood, collected in connection with sensitization to the hapten diphenylcyclopropenone (DPC). The receptor was isolated from a woman aged 45-65 years with alopecia areata. Some clones in this sample may be carry-over from other donors' samples. The chain has TRBV11-2 and TRBJ2-1, with 9 bases identical to TRBD2. The DNA of the CDR3 is TGTGCCAGCAGTTTCAGCGGGGGGACACCCTACAATGAGCAGTTCTTC. Translation gives CASSFSGGTPYNEQFF.